What follows are 32 T cell receptor beta chains derived from one specimen sequenced in a study of shared clonotypes between healthy human individuals. Method: immunoSEQ multiplex PCR; TCRdb's copy keeps in-frame clones and lacks some. The sample has 450,000 to 500,000 clones; about 84% are singletons. Source material: PBMCs. These TCRs come from a woman in her thirties or forties in good health. Some clones in this sample may be carry-over from other donors' samples.

The chain recombines TRBV5-1 with TRBJ1-1, with TRBD1 identical over 8 bases. V was pared by 1 base and J by 0 bases, with 8 bases of the junction left unmatched. There are 17 residues in the CDR3. Germline-derived CDR1 and CDR2 are SGHRS and YFSETQ. In DNA, the CDR3 is TGCGCCAGCAGCTTGCGAGACAGGGGACGCGTGAACACTGAAGCTTTCTTT. This codes for CASSLRDRGRVNTEAFF.

Details on this clone: This likely stems from a read error, as it lies one base from a far larger clone. This chain uses TRBV6-5 with TRBJ1-6; weak D call: TRBD1 (6 bases). Germline CDR1 is MNHEY and CDR2 is SVGAGI. The CDR3 contains 14 residues. The CDR3 protein is CASSHSGGSSPLHF. For the CDR3, the DNA is TGTGCCAGCAGTCACTCGGGGGGCTCTTCACCCCTCCACTTT.

Comments on this clone: This sequence is one base from a far larger clone and is likely a read error. This sample also contains other DNA sequences that code for the same CDR3. CDR3 DNA sequence: TGTGCCAGCAGCCCAGGGGGTTTCAGCAATCAGCCCCAGCATTTT. Translating it yields CASSPGGFSNQPQHF. The chain uses TRBV28 and TRBJ1-5, with 7 positions matching TRBD1. The V gene end was trimmed by 6 bases and the J gene end by 1 base; junction bases not matched to a gene: 6. Per germline, CDR1 MDHEN and CDR2 SYDVKM. The CDR3 totals 15 residues.

On this clone itself: The same CDR3 can be traced to other DNA sequences in this sample. The J gene is TRBJ2-4, the V gene TRBV28; TRBD2 aligns across 9 bases. The V and J ends lost 6 bases and 1 base, in that order; junction bases with no gene match: 4. The CDR3 has 15 residues. The germline V gene has CDR1 MDHEN and CDR2 SYDVKM. DNA of the CDR3: TGTGCCAGCAGCTTAGCGGGAGCGGCCAAAAACATTCAGTACTTC. This gives the protein CASSLAGAAKNIQYF.

V gene TRBV18 combines with J gene TRBJ1-3, with D perhaps matching TRBD1 (5 bases). The CDR3 has 17 residues. Germline V gene lookup returns CDR1 KGHSH and CDR2 LQKENI. Trimming stripped 2 bases from V and 0 bases from J, with 14 bases between. In DNA form, the CDR3 reads TGTGCCAGCTCACCAAGTGGCAGGGCCCTCTCTGGAAACACCATATATTTT. It translates to CASSPSGRALSGNTIYF.

As to this clone: A far larger clone is just one base off, so this is likely a read error. The rearrangement uses TRBV30 and TRBJ1-1, with D maybe TRBD1 (6 bases). This CDR3 has 14 residues. Germline CDR1 GTSNPN, CDR2 SVGIG (reference sequence). The CDR3 DNA sequence: TGTGCCTGGAGTCACAGGGACGGGGACACTGAAGCTGTCTTT. Its translation is CAWSHRDGDTEAVF. The full variable domain, its missing parts supplied by reference TRBV30 and TRBJ1-1, is SQTIHQWPATLVQPVGSPLSLECTVEGTSNPNLYWYRQAAGRGLQLLFYSVGIGQISSEVPQNLSASRPQDRQFILSSKKLLLSDSGFYLCAWSHRDGDTEAVFGQGTRLTVV.

J is TRBJ2-3 and V is TRBV7-2; unclear D gene. The CDR3 is 16 residues long. V was clipped by 3 bases and J by 2 bases, with 15 bases between them. CDR1 is SGHTA, CDR2 FQGNSA, per germline. CDR3 loop: CASSLNVGSDTDTQYF. CDR3 in DNA: TGTGCCAGCAGCTTGAATGTCGGCAGCGACACAGATACGCAGTATTTT.

This chain uses TRBV28 with TRBJ2-2; maybe TRBD1 (5 bases). This CDR3 has 15 residues. The germline V gene has CDR1 MDHEN and CDR2 SYDVKM. Trimming took off 7 bases at V and 7 bases at J, with 19 bases between the two ends. The CDR3 sequence: CASTLAGRRDGELFF. The CDR3 region has the DNA TGTGCCAGCACCCTCGCAGGGCGAAGGGACGGGGAGCTGTTTTTT.

The rearrangement uses TRBV25-1 and TRBJ2-1; TRBD2 aligns across 9 bases. The CDR3 covers 15 residues. Germline V lookup: CDR1 MGHDK, CDR2 SYGVNS. The trim removed 2 bases at V and 10 bases at J, leaving 9 bases unmatched. Here the CDR3 DNA reads TGTGCCAGCAGTGAACGGCGGGAGGGCCTCAGGGAGCAGTTCTTC. Protein sequence: CASSERREGLREQFF.

A note on this clone: This is likely an artifact of a read error, given a far larger clone one base away. This chain connects TRBV7-2 to TRBJ2-3; the D is unclear. With 3 bases removed from V and 7 bases from J, the gap between germline ends came to 14 bases. Germline CDR1 is SGHTA and CDR2 is FQGNSA. The CDR3 is 14 amino acids. The CDR3 region is CASSFGWSSNTQYF. Here the CDR3 DNA reads TGTGCCAGCAGCTTTGGCTGGAGTTCCAATACGCAGTATTTT.

The chain combines TRBV30 with TRBJ2-3; D may be TRBD2 (5 bases). The CDR3 length is 14 residues. CDR1 GTSNPN and CDR2 SVGIG come from the germline V gene (reference sequence). V lost 1 base and J lost 4, with 12 bases in between. CDR3 DNA sequence: TGTGCCTGGAGTGGCGGACTCGAGCCAGATACGCAGTATTTT. Its translation is CAWSGGLEPDTQYF.

This clone was observed at least ten times. The rearrangement links TRBV29-1 to TRBJ2-5; D uncertain. With the DNA end fitting TRBJ2-7 better, the J assignment may be wrong. The CDR3 contains 11 residues. The germline V gene has CDR1 SQVTM and CDR2 ANQGSEA. The CDR3 reads CSVDSGYEQYF. The CDR3, as DNA: TGCAGCGTTGATTCGGGTTACGAGCAGTACTTC.

The gene calls are TRBV27 and TRBJ2-2; 8 nucleotides align to TRBD2. The V gene's germline CDR1 is MNHEY and CDR2 SMNVEV (reference sequence). With V trimmed by 3 bases and J by 0 bases, 3 bases remained unmatched. The CDR3 sequence is 16 residues long. The CDR3 protein is CASSFGLAPNTGELFF. The CDR3 region has the DNA TGTGCCAGCAGTTTCGGACTAGCTCCGAACACCGGGGAGCTGTTTTTT.

This chain's CDR3 is CATSERDRVGTDTQYF. The CDR3 DNA reads TGTGCCACCAGCGAAAGGGACAGGGTAGGCACAGATACGCAGTATTTT. The chain combines TRBV15 with TRBJ2-3; 9 positions match TRBD1. The junction had 7 bases not matched to a gene; V was cut back by 5 bases and J by 1 base. The germline V gene has CDR1 LNHNV and CDR2 YYDKDF (reference sequence). CDR3 length equals 16 residues. Supplemented by reference TRBV15 and TRBJ2-3, the full variable domain reads DAMVIQNPRYQVTQFGKPVTLSCSQTLNHNVMYWYQQKSSQAPKLLFHYYDKDFNNEADTPDNFQSRRPNTSFCFLDIRSPGLGDTAMYLCATSERDRVGTDTQYFGPGTRLTVL.

The chain recombines TRBV19 with TRBJ2-5; either TRBD1 or TRBD2 may fit D (6 bases each). With 4 bases removed from V and 1 base from J, the gap between germline ends came to 10 bases. The CDR3 runs 14 residues. Looked up from germline, CDR1 is LNHDA and CDR2 is SQIVND (reference sequence). Written as DNA, the CDR3 is TGTGCCAGTAGTACCGGGGGCGCCCAAGAGACCCAGTACTTC. Translated, it gives CASSTGGAQETQYF.

This clone was recorded a few times. The chain recombines TRBV27 with TRBJ1-5, with D possibly matching TRBD1 (5 bases). The germline gives CDR1 MNHEY, CDR2 SMNVEV (reference sequence). Trimming cost V 1 base and J 7 bases, with 11 bases left between them. The CDR3 runs 14 residues. The CDR3 loop is CASSLWGGGQPQHF. DNA of the CDR3: TGTGCCAGCAGTTTATGGGGGGGAGGACAGCCCCAGCATTTT.

The chain employs TRBV5-1 and TRBJ2-1, with D possibly TRBD1 on 5 matching bases. V gave up 0 bases and J gave up 0 bases, with 7 bases separating them. The germline CDR1 and CDR2 sequences are SGHRS and YFSETQ. The CDR3 has 15 amino acids. The CDR3 sequence is CASSLARASYNEQFF. CDR3 DNA sequence: TGCGCCAGCAGCTTGGCCAGGGCCTCCTACAATGAGCAGTTCTTC.

This rearrangement joins TRBV7-2 to TRBJ1-2; D is possibly TRBD1 (5 bases). Trimming removed 5 bases at V and 2 bases at J, with 15 bases between. CDR1 and CDR2 from the germline V gene are SGHTA and FQGNSA. This CDR3 is built from 15 residues. For the CDR3, the DNA is TGTGCCAGCAGCGCCGGGGCCCTTGGAAACTATGGCTACACCTTC. Its protein is CASSAGALGNYGYTF.

The chain links TRBV5-1 to TRBJ2-3; the D gene is possibly TRBD2 (5 bases). Trimming left V 0 bases short and J 4 bases short, with 9 bases between. CDR1 SGHRS and CDR2 YFSETQ come from the germline V gene. The CDR3 has 14 amino acids. The CDR3 sequence is CASSLVGEADTQYF. The CDR3 region has the DNA TGCGCCAGCAGCTTGGTGGGAGAAGCAGATACGCAGTATTTT.

The rearrangement joins TRBV28 to TRBJ2-2; 7 bases are shared with TRBD2. This CDR3 has 14 amino acids. The V gene's germline CDR1 is MDHEN and CDR2 SYDVKM. V gave up 8 bases and J gave up 3 bases; unmatched junction bases: 6. The CDR3 reads CASQRAGDTGELFF. As DNA, the CDR3 is TGTGCCAGCCAAAGGGCGGGAGACACCGGGGAGCTGTTTTTT.

Notes on this clone: It differs at one base from a far larger clone, so likely a read error. The chain's CDR3 is CASSFTWDTTRYYEQYF. CDR3 in DNA: TGTGCCAGCAGCTTCACATGGGACACCACCCGATACTACGAGCAGTACTTC. This chain uses TRBV11-2 with TRBJ2-7, with D possibly being TRBD1 (6 bases). V was trimmed by 3 bases and J by 3 bases, leaving 21 bases between them. Germline V gives CDR1 SGHAT, CDR2 FQNNGV. This CDR3 comprises 17 residues.

As to this clone: Given a far larger clone just one base away, this is likely a sequencing read error. Other DNA sequences in the same sample also yield this CDR3. The V gene is TRBV6-1, the J gene TRBJ2-7, with D tentatively TRBD1 or TRBD2 (6 bases each). This CDR3 is built from 15 residues. V was clipped by 3 bases and J by 0 bases, with 12 bases between them. Germline loops: CDR1 MNHNS, CDR2 SASEGT. CDR3 protein: CASSEAGTRSYEQYF. The CDR3 DNA reads as TGTGCCAGCAGTGAGGCGGGGACACGCTCCTACGAGCAGTACTTC.

The chain joins TRBV10-2 to TRBJ2-6; D unclear. The CDR3 is 13 residues long. The germline V and J ends were trimmed by 7 bases and 0 bases, with 4 bases remaining between them. The germline V gene has CDR1 WSHSY and CDR2 SAAADI. This CDR3 reads CASTVSGANVLTF. The DNA of the CDR3 is TGCGCCAGCACTGTCTCTGGGGCCAACGTCCTGACTTTC.

Points on this clone: A far larger clone lies a single base away; this is likely a read error. The chain is built from TRBV11-3 and TRBJ2-3, with a weak D call TRBD1 (6 bases). The length of the CDR3 is 18 residues. In germline, CDR1 is SGHNT, CDR2 YENEEA. The V gene lost 2 bases and the J gene lost 3 bases, with 21 bases spanning the gap. The chain's CDR3 is CASSLTSPKDSGTDTQYF. CDR3 bases: TGTGCCAGCAGCTTAACGTCTCCTAAGGACAGTGGAACAGATACGCAGTATTTT. Based on the CDR3 plus reference TRBV11-3 and TRBJ2-3, the full variable domain is EAGVVQSPRYKIIEKKQPVAFWCNPISGHNTLYWYLQNLGQGPELLIRYENEEAVDDSQLPKDRFSAERLKGVDSTLKIQPAELGDSAVYLCASSLTSPKDSGTDTQYFGPGTRLTVL.

This clone was recorded once. A read error is the likely source, as a far larger clone sits one nucleotide away. The chain uses TRBV6-6 and TRBJ2-5, with 10 bases matching TRBD2. The DNA end is more similar to TRBJ2-7, so the J call may be wrong. Germline V lookup: CDR1 MNHNY, CDR2 SVGAGI (reference sequence). The CDR3 has 16 amino acids. The CDR3 region is CASSYTASGSYYEQYF. DNA for the CDR3: TGTGCCAGCAGTTACACGGCTAGCGGGAGCTACTACGAGCAGTACTTC.

The chain links TRBV20-1 to TRBJ1-4; D gene ambiguous. The germline V and J ends were trimmed by 7 bases and 8 bases, with 11 bases remaining between them. CDR1 is DFQATT and CDR2 is SNEGSKA in the germline V gene (reference sequence). CDR3 length: 11 residues. The CDR3 sequence is CSVGFREKLFF. The CDR3 DNA is TGCAGTGTCGGGTTCAGGGAAAAACTGTTTTTT.

The chain couples TRBV27 to TRBJ2-1; 7 nucleotides agree with TRBD1. This CDR3 is 14 amino acids long. CDR1 and CDR2 from the germline V gene are MNHEY and SMNVEV (reference sequence). Trimming at V came to 4 bases and at J to 3 bases, leaving 3 bases not matched to a gene. This CDR3 is CASSSTGLYNEQFF. CDR3 DNA sequence: TGTGCCAGCAGTTCGACAGGGCTCTACAATGAGCAGTTCTTC.

This clone was picked up a small number of times. This chain uses TRBV5-1 with TRBJ2-3; the D is unclear. The length of the CDR3 is 17 residues. The V gene's germline CDR1 is SGHRS and CDR2 YFSETQ. V lost 0 bases and J 0 bases, leaving 14 bases between the germline ends. The CDR3 sequence: CASSLATTVPSTDTQYF. In nucleotides, the CDR3 is TGCGCCAGCAGCTTGGCCACCACAGTCCCTAGCACAGATACGCAGTATTTT.

The J gene is TRBJ1-1, the V gene TRBV7-3; possible D gene TRBD1, 5 bases. V lost 9 bases to trimming and J lost 0 bases, with 14 bases between them. The germline CDR1 and CDR2 sequences are SGHTA and FQGTGA. The length of the CDR3 is 14 residues. The CDR3 here is CASSATGLNTEAFF. For the CDR3, the DNA is TGTGCCAGTAGCGCTACAGGACTGAACACTGAAGCTTTCTTT.

V usage is TRBV29-1 and J usage is TRBJ2-1, with 7 nucleotides matching TRBD1. The length of the CDR3 is 12 residues. V dropped 8 bases and J dropped 10; count of bases not matched to a gene: 11. The germline gives CDR1 SQVTM, CDR2 ANQGSEA. CDR3 sequence reads: CSLRPTGLEQFF. DNA of the CDR3: TGCAGCTTACGCCCGACAGGGTTAGAGCAGTTCTTC.

The rearrangement joins TRBV2 to TRBJ1-5; perhaps TRBD1 as D (5 bases). V lost 3 bases and J lost 4, with 10 bases in between. The V gene's germline CDR1 is SNHLY and CDR2 FYNNEI. This CDR3 region has 14 residues. The CDR3 spells CASSESGRNQPQHF. The CDR3 DNA follows: TGTGCCAGCAGTGAGTCAGGGAGAAATCAGCCCCAGCATTTT. The full variable domain, in which reference TRBV2 and TRBJ1-5 provide the parts outside the CDR3, is EPEVTQTPSHQVTQMGQEVILRCVPISNHLYFYWYRQILGQKVEFLVSFYNNEISEKSEIFDDQFSVERPDGSNFTLKIRSTKLEDSAMYFCASSESGRNQPQHFGDGTRLSIL.

This rearrangement joins TRBV27 to TRBJ2-7, with D maybe TRBD1 (6 bases). The CDR3 spans 15 residues. Germline V gives CDR1 MNHEY, CDR2 SMNVEV (reference sequence). Between the trimmed V and J ends, which lost 5 bases and 2 bases, there was a span of 16 bases. As DNA, the CDR3 is TGTGCCAGCAGTGCCAGGGTCAGGGGCACCTACGAGCAGTACTTC. This gives the protein CASSARVRGTYEQYF.